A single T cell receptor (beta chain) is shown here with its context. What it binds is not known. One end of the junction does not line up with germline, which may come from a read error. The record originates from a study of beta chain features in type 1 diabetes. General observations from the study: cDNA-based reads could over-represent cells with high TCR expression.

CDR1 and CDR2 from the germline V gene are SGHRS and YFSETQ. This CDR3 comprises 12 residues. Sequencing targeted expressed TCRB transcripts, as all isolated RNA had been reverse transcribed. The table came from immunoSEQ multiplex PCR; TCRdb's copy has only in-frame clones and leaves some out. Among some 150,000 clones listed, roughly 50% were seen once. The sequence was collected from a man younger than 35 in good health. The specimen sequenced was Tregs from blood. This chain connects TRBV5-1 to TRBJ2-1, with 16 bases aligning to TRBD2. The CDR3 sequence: CASSQGLAGGVF. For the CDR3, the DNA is TGCGCCAGCAGCCAGGGACTAGCGGGAGGGGTCTTC.